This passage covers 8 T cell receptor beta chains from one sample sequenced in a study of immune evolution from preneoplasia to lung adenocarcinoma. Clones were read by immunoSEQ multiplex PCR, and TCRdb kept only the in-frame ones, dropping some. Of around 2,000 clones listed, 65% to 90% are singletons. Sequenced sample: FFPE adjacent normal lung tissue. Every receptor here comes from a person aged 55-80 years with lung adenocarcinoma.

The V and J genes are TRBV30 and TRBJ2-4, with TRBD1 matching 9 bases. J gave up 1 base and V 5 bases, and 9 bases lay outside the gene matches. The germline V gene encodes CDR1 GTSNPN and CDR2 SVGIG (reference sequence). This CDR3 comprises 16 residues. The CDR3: CAWGATGGDAKNIQYF. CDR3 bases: TGTGCCTGGGGGGCCACAGGGGGCGATGCCAAAAACATTCAGTACTTC.

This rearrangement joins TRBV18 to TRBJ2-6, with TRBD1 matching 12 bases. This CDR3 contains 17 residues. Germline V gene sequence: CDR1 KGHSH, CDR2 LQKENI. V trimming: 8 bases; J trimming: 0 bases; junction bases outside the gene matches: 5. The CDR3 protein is CASLGTGGFSGANVLTF. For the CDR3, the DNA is TGTGCCAGCCTGGGGACAGGGGGCTTCTCTGGGGCCAACGTCCTGACTTTC. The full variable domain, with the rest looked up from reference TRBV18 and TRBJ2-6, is NAGVMQNPRHLVRRRGQEARLRCSPMKGHSHVYWYRQLPEEGLKFMVYLQKENIIDESGMPKERFSAEFPKEGPSILRIQQVVRGDSAAYFCASLGTGGFSGANVLTFGAGSRLTVL.

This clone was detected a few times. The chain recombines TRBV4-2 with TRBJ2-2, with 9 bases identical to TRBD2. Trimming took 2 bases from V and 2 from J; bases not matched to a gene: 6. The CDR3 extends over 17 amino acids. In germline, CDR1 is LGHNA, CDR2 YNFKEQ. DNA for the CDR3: TGTGCCAGCAGCCAACTTCATAGCGGGGGAAACACCGGGGAGCTGTTTTTT. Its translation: CASSQLHSGGNTGELFF.

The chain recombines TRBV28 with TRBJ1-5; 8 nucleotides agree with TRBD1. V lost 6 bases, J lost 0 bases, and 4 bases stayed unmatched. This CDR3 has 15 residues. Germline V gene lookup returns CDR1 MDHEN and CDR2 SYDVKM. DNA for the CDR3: TGTGCCAGCAGAACGACAGGGGTTAGCAATCAGCCCCAGCATTTT. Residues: CASRTTGVSNQPQHF.

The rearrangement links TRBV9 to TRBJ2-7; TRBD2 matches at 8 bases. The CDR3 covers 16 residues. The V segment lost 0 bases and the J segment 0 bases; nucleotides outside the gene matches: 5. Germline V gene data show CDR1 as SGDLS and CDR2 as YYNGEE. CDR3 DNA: TGTGCCAGCAGCGTAGAGGGTAGCGGGACCTCCTACGAGCAGTACTTC. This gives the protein CASSVEGSGTSYEQYF.

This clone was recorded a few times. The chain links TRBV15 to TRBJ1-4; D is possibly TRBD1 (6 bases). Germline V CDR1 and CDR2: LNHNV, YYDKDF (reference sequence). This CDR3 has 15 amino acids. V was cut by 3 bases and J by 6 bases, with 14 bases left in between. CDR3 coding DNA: TGTGCCACCAGCAGGTGGGGGCGGGTGGATGAAAAACTGTTTTTT. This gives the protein CATSRWGRVDEKLFF. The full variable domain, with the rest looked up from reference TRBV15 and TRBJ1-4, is DAMVIQNPRYQVTQFGKPVTLSCSQTLNHNVMYWYQQKSSQAPKLLFHYYDKDFNNEADTPDNFQSRRPNTSFCFLDIRSPGLGDTAMYLCATSRWGRVDEKLFFGSGTQLSVL.

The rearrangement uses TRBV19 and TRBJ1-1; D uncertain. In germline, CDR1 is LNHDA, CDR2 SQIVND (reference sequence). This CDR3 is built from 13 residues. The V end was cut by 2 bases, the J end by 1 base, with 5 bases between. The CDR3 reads CASSITSNTEAFF. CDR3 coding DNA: TGTGCCAGTAGTATAACCTCGAACACTGAAGCTTTCTTT.

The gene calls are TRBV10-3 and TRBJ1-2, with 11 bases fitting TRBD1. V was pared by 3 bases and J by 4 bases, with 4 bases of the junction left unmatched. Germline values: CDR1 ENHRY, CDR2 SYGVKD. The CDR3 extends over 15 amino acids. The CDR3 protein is CAISDTGTGGYGYTF. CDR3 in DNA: TGTGCCATCAGTGATACCGGGACAGGGGGCTATGGCTACACCTTC.